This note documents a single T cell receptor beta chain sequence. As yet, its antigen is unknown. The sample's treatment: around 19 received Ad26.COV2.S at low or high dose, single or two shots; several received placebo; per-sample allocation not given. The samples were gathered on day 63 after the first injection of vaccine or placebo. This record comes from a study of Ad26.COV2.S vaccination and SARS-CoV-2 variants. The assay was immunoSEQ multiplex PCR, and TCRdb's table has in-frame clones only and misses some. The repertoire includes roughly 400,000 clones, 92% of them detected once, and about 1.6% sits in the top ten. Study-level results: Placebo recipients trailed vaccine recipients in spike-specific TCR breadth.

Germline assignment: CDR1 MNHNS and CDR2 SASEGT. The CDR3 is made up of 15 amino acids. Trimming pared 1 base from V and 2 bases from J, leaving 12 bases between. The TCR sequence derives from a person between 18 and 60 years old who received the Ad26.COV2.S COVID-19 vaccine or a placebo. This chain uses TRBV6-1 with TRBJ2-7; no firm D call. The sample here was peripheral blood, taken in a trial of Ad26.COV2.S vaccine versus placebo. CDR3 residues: CASSEEVALAYEQYF. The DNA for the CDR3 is TGTGCCAGCAGTGAAGAGGTGGCGTTAGCCTACGAGCAGTACTTC.